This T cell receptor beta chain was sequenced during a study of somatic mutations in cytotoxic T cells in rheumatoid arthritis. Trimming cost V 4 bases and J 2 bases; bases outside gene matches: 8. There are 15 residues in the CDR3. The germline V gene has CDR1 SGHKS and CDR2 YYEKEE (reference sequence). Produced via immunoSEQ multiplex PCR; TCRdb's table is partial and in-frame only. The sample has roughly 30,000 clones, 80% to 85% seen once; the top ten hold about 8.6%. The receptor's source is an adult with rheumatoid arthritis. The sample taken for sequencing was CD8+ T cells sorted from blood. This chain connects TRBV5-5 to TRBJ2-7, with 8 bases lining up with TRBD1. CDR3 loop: CASSPRIQGAYEQYF. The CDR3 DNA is TGTGCCAGCAGCCCGAGAATACAGGGGGCCTACGAGCAGTACTTC.